This TCR beta chain originates from a study of shared clonotypes between healthy human individuals. About the research overall: Donors consisted of two women and three men between 18 and 49.

Profiled with immunoSEQ multiplex PCR; TCRdb holds only in-frame clones, not every one. The sample consists of about 2.3 million clones, about nine tenths of them appearing once. Per germline, CDR1 LNHNV and CDR2 YYDKDF (reference sequence). This CDR3 region has 16 residues. Losses at the gene ends were 4 bases for V and 4 bases for J; bases not matched to a gene: 12. The rearrangement links TRBV15 to TRBJ2-7, with TRBD1 identical over 8 bases. This clonotype was obtained from a man in his late teens or twenties in good health. Some clones in this sample may be carry-over from other donors' samples. Sequences were obtained from naive CD4+ T cells from PBMCs. Subset indicated: CD45RA+ positively selected. The CDR3, as DNA: TGTGCCACCAGCACCCTGGTCCAGGGGGCGCGTTACGAGCAGTACTTC. Residues: CATSTLVQGARYEQYF.